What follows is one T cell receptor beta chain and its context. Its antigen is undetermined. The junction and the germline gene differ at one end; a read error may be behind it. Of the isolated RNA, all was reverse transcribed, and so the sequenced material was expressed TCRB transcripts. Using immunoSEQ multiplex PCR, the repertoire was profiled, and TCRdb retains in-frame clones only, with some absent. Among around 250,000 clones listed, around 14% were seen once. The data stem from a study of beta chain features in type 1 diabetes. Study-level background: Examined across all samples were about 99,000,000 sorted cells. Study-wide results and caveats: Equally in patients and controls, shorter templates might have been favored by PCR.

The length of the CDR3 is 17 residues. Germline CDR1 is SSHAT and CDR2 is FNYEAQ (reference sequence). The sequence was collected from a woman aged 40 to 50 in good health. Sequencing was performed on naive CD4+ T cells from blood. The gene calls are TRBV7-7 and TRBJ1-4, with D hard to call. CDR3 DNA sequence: TGTGCTAGCAGCTTAGCGCAAGTCGGGTGGTCCTCCGAAAAACTGTTTTTT. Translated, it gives CASSLAQVGWSSEKLFF.